This TCR beta chain was captured by sequencing in a study of cytomegalovirus exposure and HLA in healthy donors. Background on the study: The Caucasian-associated ancestry cluster held about 80% of 350 to 450 genotyped donors.

The primer mix had 60 Vbeta and 13 Jbeta primers. The method was immunoSEQ multiplex PCR; TCRdb's version includes in-frame clones alone and lacks a portion of them. The table shows 90,000 to 120,000 clones, with more than 75% occurring only once. Study-level results: Exclusion applied to some V segments, including TRBV6-2 and TRBV6-3, as they were indistinguishable.

V dropped 4 bases and J dropped 5 bases, with 7 bases sitting between them. Germline V gene data show CDR1 as SNHLY and CDR2 as FYNNEI. This CDR3 has 12 residues. This clone showed up just once. Antigen: not known. This clonotype originated in a man aged 25-40 years in good health and CMV-seropositive. This chain links TRBV2 with TRBJ2-3; maybe TRBD1 (5 bases). The material sequenced was PBMCs. Written as DNA, the CDR3 is TGTGCCAGCAGTGTAGGGGTAGATACGCAGTATTTT. It translates to CASSVGVDTQYF.